This T cell receptor beta chain is drawn from a study of early T cells in non-severe SARS-CoV-2 infection. At the level of the study: Bulk RNA from unsorted whole blood was sequenced; chains were unpaired.

CDR1 MNHEY and CDR2 SVGAGI come from the germline V gene. This CDR3 comprises 17 residues. Trimming pared 0 bases from V and 4 bases from J, leaving 13 bases between. Unique molecular identifiers (one per individual cDNA molecule) were attached. From the 5' RACE reads, TCRdb called clonotypes with MiXCR, one entry per CDR3 protein. The table includes 55,000 to 85,000 distinct CDR3 sequences, 10% detected once. The rearrangement uses TRBV6-5 and TRBJ2-6, with D maybe TRBD1 (5 bases). This TCR came from an adult who was a healthcare worker with PCR-confirmed SARS-CoV-2 infection or an uninfected control (not recorded which). The sample in question was whole blood, obtained at baseline. In nucleotides, the CDR3 is TGTGCCAGCAGTTACTCGATTGGGGCGGCCGGGGCCAACGTCCTGACTTTC. Translating it yields CASSYSIGAAGANVLTF.